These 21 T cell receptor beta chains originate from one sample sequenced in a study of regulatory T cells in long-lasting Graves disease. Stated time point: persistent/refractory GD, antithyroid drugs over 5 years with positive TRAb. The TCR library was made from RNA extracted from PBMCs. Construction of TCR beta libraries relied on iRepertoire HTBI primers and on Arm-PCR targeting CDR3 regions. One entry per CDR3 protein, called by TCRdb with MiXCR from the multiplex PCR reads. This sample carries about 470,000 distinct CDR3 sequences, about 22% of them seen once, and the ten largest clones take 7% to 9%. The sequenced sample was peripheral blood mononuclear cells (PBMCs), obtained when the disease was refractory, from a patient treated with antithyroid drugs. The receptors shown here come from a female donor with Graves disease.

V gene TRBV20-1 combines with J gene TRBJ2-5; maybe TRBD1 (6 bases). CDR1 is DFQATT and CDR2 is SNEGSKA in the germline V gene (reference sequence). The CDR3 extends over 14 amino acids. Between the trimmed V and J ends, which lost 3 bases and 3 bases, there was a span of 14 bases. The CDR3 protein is CSARDPAGEETQYF. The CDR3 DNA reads TGCAGTGCTAGGGACCCTGCAGGGGAAGAGACCCAGTACTTC.

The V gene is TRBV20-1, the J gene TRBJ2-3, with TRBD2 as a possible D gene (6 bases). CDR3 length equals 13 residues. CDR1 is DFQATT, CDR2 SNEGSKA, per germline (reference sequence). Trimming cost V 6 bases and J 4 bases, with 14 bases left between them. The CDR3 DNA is TGCAGTGCGGAGGGCACCGGCCCAGATACGCAGTATTTT. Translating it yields CSAEGTGPDTQYF.

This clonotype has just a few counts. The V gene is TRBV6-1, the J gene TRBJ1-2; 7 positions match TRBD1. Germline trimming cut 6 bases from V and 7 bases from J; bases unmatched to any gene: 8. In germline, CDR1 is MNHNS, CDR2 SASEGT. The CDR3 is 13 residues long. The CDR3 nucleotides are TGTGCCAGCAGCGCGACAGGGAGCAGTGGCTACACCTTC. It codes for CASSATGSSGYTF.

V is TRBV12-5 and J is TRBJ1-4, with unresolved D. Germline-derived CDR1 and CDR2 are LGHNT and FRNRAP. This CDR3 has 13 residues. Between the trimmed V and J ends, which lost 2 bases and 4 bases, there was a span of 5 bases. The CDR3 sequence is CASGLPNNEKLFF. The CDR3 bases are TGTGCTAGTGGTTTGCCAAATAATGAAAAACTGTTTTTT. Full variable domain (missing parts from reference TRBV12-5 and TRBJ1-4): DARVTQTPRHKVTEMGQEVTMRCQPILGHNTVFWYRQTMMQGLELLAYFRNRAPLDDSGMPKDRFSAEMPDATLATLKIQPSEPRDSAVYFCASGLPNNEKLFFGSGTQLSVL.

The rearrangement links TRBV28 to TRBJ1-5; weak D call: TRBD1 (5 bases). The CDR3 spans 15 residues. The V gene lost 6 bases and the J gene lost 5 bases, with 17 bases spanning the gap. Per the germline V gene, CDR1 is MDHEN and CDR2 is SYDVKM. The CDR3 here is CASRGETVTHQPQHF. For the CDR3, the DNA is TGTGCCAGCAGAGGGGAAACAGTAACCCATCAGCCCCAGCATTTT.

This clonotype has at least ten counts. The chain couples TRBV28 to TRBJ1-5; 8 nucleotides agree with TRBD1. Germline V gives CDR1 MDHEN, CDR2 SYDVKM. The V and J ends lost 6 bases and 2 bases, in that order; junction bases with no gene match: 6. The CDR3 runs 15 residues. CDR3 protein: CASSQGASGNQPQHF. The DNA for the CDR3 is TGTGCCAGCAGCCAGGGGGCGAGTGGCAATCAGCCCCAGCATTTT. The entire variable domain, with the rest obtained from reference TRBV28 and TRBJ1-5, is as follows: DVKVTQSSRYLVKRTGEKVFLECVQDMDHENMFWYRQDPGLGLRLIYFSYDVKMKEKGDIPEGYSVSREKKERFSLILESASTNQTSMYLCASSQGASGNQPQHFGDGTRLSIL.

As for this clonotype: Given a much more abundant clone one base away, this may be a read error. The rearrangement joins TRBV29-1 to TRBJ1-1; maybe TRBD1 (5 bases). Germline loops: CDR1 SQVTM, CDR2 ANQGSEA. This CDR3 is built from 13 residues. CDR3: CTGRGNPDTEAFF. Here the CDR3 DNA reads TGCACCGGGAGGGGTAACCCAGACACTGAAGCTTTCTTT.

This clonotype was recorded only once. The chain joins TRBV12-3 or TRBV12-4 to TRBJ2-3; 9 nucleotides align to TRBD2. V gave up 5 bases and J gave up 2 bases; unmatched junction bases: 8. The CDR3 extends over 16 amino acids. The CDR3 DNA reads TGTGCCAGCAGTCGAATGACTAGCGGCAACACAGATACGCAGTATTTT. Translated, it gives CASSRMTSGNTDTQYF.

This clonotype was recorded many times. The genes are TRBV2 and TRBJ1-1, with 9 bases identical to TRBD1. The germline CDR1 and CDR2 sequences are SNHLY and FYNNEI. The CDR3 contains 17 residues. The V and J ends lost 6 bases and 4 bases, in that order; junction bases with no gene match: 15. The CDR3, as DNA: TGTGCCAGCAGGTCGCGTCCCTATTCGGACAGGGGCACTGAAGCTTTCTTT. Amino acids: CASRSRPYSDRGTEAFF.

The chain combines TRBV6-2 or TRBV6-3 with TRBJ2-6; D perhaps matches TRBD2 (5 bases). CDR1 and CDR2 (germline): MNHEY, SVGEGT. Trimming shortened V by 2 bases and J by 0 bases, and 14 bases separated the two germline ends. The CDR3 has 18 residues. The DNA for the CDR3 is TGTGCCAGCAGTTACCACACAGAGGAGGTCTCTGGGGCCAACGTCCTGACTTTC. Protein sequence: CASSYHTEEVSGANVLTF.

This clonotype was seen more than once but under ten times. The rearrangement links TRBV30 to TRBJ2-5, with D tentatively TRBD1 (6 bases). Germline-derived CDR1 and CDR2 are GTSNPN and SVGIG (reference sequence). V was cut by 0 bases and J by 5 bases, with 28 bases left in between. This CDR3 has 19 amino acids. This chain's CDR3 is CAWSVSDPWPDRGGETQYF. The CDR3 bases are TGTGCCTGGAGTGTATCGGATCCCTGGCCGGACAGAGGTGGGGAGACCCAGTACTTC.

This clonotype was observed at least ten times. CDR3 protein: CSARDRPGEGTGELFF. For the CDR3, the DNA is TGCAGTGCTAGAGATAGGCCAGGGGAGGGCACCGGGGAGCTGTTTTTT. The chain uses TRBV20-1 and TRBJ2-2, with a tentative D call TRBD2 (7 bases). The V gene's germline CDR1 is DFQATT and CDR2 SNEGSKA (reference sequence). The CDR3 has 16 residues. V was shortened by 0 bases and J by 4 bases, with 15 bases between the two germline ends.

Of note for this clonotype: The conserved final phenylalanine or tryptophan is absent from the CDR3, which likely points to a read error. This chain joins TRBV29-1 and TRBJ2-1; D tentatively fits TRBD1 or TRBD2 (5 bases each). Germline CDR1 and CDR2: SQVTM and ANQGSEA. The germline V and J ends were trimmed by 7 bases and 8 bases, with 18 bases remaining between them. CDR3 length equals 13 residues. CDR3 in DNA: TGCAGCGGAGGGACGGACTCGCGCGATGAGCAGTTCTAC. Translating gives CSGGTDSRDEQFY.

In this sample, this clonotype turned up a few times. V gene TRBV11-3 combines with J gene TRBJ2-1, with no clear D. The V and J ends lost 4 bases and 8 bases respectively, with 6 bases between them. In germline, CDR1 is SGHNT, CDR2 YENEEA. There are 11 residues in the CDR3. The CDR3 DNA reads TGTGCCAGCAGCTCCAAGGATGAGCAGTTCTTC. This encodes CASSSKDEQFF.

The CDR3 is CASSYSYNEQFF. CDR3 DNA: TGTGCCAGCAGTTACTCCTACAATGAGCAGTTCTTC. V gene TRBV12-3 or TRBV12-4 combines with J gene TRBJ2-1; D is unresolved. The V gene lost 4 bases and the J gene lost 0 bases, with 1 base spanning the gap. The length of the CDR3 is 12 residues.

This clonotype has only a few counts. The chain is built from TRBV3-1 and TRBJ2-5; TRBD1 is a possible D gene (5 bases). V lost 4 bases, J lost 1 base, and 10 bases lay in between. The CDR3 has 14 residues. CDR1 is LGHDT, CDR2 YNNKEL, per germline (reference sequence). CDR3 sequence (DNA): TGTGCCAGCAGCCCCGACAGCATCCAAGAGACCCAGTACTTC. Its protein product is CASSPDSIQETQYF.

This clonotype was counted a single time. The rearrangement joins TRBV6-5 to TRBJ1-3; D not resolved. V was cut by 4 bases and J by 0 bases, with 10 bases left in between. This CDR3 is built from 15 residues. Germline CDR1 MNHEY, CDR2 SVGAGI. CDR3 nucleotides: TGTGCCAGCAGTTCTGGGCTGTTCTCTGGAAACACCATATATTTT. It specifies CASSSGLFSGNTIYF.

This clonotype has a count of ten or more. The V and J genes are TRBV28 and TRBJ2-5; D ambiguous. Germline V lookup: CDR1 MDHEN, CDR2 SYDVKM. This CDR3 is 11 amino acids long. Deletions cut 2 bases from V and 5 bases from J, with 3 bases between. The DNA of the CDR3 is TGTGCCAGCAGTTTACACGAGACCCAGTACTTC. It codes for CASSLHETQYF.

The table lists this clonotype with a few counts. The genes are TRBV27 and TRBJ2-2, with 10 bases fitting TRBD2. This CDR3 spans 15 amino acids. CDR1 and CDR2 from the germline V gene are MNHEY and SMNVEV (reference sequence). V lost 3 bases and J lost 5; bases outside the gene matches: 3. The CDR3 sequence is CASSLGLASTGELFF. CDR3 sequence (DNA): TGTGCCAGCAGTTTGGGACTAGCGAGTACCGGGGAGCTGTTTTTT.

The CDR3 loop is CASSQAPGQGVRSYEQYF. The CDR3 coding sequence is TGTGCCAGCAGCCAAGCCCCGGGACAGGGGGTAAGGTCCTACGAGCAGTACTTC. This chain joins TRBV3-1 and TRBJ2-7; 11 bases agree with TRBD1. The junction had 9 bases not matched to a gene; V was cut back by 1 base and J by 1 base. Germline-derived CDR1 and CDR2 are LGHDT and YNNKEL (reference sequence). The CDR3 consists of 18 residues.

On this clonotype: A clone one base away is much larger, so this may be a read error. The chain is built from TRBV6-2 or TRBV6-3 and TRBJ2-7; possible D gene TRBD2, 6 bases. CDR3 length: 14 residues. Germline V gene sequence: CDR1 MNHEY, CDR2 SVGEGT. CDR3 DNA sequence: TGTGCCAGCACGGTATACGGGAGCTCCCACGAGCAGTACTTC. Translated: CASTVYGSSHEQYF.